Listed below are T cell receptor beta chains from one sample, sequenced in a study of blood T cell repertoires in COVID-19. Some clones are missing from TCRdb's copy, which holds only in-frame ones; the method was immunoSEQ multiplex PCR. Of about 37,000 clones in the sample, roughly 84% were seen once. Material for sequencing was peripheral blood. These receptors all stem from a man aged 55 to 70 with active COVID-19. Both conserved end residues are part of each CDR3. Fields, in order: D gene, V gene, J gene, clone size, CDR3 protein, CDR3 DNA. The D gene is left open where the match is weak. Size is stated for part of the rows, as once, few or many counts, or as a class when the clone is expanded.

TRBD1	TRBV7-9	TRBJ2-6	-	CASSRQGAVSGANVLTF	TGTGCCAGCAGCCGACAGGGGGCTGTATCTGGGGCCAACGTCCTGACTTTC
TRBD2	TRBV18	TRBJ2-2	-	CASSPPNKAGSNTGELFF	TGTGCCAGCTCACCACCGAACAAAGCGGGATCGAACACCGGGGAGCTGTTTTTT
TRBD2	TRBV30	TRBJ2-2	once	CAWSVTGLAFSGELFF	TGTGCCTGGAGTGTAACCGGACTAGCGTTCTCCGGGGAGCTGTTTTTT
-	TRBV5-5	TRBJ2-5	-	CASSLPLDSQETQYF	TGTGCCAGCAGCTTGCCCCTGGACTCCCAAGAGACCCAGTACTTC
TRBD1	TRBV5-1	TRBJ2-5	-	CASSLAPQGAGETQYF	TGCGCCAGCAGCTTGGCCCCACAGGGGGCTGGGGAGACCCAGTACTTC
-	TRBV27	TRBJ1-1	-	CASRTGRGEAFF	TGTGCCAGCAGGACAGGACGAGGTGAAGCTTTCTTT
-	TRBV4-1	TRBJ1-5	-	CASSHITGNQPQHF	TGCGCCAGCAGCCACATTACAGGGAATCAGCCCCAGCATTTT
-	TRBV27	TRBJ1-2	-	CASTPLGGSDGYTF	TGTGCCAGCACCCCATTGGGGGGTTCGGATGGCTACACCTTC
-	TRBV5-6	TRBJ1-5	-	CASSFYEMKNQPQHF	TGTGCCAGCAGCTTTTATGAGATGAAGAATCAGCCCCAGCATTTT
-	TRBV5-1	TRBJ2-2	-	CASRAGTNTGELFF	TGCGCCAGCAGGGCTGGGACAAACACCGGGGAGCTGTTTTTT
TRBD2	TRBV5-6	TRBJ2-1	-	CASSLTSGSYNEQFF	TGTGCCAGCAGCCTGACTAGCGGGTCCTACAATGAGCAGTTCTTC
TRBD2	TRBV10-3	TRBJ2-3	-	CAISESGGGWTDTQYF	TGTGCCATCAGTGAGTCCGGCGGGGGTTGGACAGATACGCAGTATTTT
TRBD1	TRBV28	TRBJ2-4	-	CARSSGQGENIQYF	TGTGCCAGGTCGTCAGGACAGGGCGAGAACATTCAGTACTTC
TRBD1	TRBV6-5	TRBJ1-2	-	CASSYQAGGRNGYTF	TGTGCCAGCAGTTACCAGGCAGGGGGACGGAATGGCTACACCTTC
TRBD1	TRBV4-2	TRBJ2-7	-	CASSQDPAGQGAYEQYF	TGTGCCAGCAGCCAAGATCCCGCCGGACAGGGAGCCTACGAGCAGTACTTC
-	TRBV7-2	TRBJ1-4	-	CASSLVGNPNEKLFF	TGTGCCAGCAGCTTAGTCGGGAACCCTAATGAAAAACTGTTTTTT
TRBD2	TRBV7-9	TRBJ2-1	-	CASSSRGGASGRYNEQFF	TGTGCCAGCAGCTCCCGGGGGGGCGCTAGCGGGAGGTATAATGAGCAGTTCTTC
-	TRBV6-4	TRBJ2-7	-	CASIPGLTSYEQYF	TGTGCCAGCATCCCGGGACTTACTTCCTACGAGCAGTACTTC